These 16 T cell receptor beta chains share one sample of origin, sequenced in a study of blood T cell repertoires in COVID-19. Assay used: immunoSEQ multiplex PCR; TCRdb lists only in-frame clones, some missing. The sample gives 100,000 to 150,000 clones, over 70% of which show up once; 3.8% is in the top ten. Source material: peripheral blood. These receptors were obtained from a woman aged 50 to 60 with acute or convalescent COVID-19.

The V and J genes are TRBV5-6 and TRBJ2-3, with 10 bases fitting TRBD1. Trimming cost V 0 bases and J 5 bases; bases outside gene matches: 3. Germline CDR1 reads SGHDT; CDR2 reads YYEEEE. The CDR3 runs 15 residues. The CDR3 protein is CASSLGGQGLDTQYF. The DNA for the CDR3 is TGTGCCAGCAGCTTGGGGGGACAGGGGTTAGATACGCAGTATTTT. The full variable domain, rest sourced from reference TRBV5-6 and TRBJ2-3, is DAGVTQSPTHLIKTRGQQVTLRCSPKSGHDTVSWYQQALGQGPQFIFQYYEEEERQRGNFPDRFSGHQFPNYSSELNVNALLLGDSALYLCASSLGGQGLDTQYFGPGTRLTVL.

This sequence joins TRBV5-6 and TRBJ2-3; D may be TRBD2 (6 bases). Germline CDR1 and CDR2: SGHDT and YYEEEE. CDR3 length equals 14 residues. V gave up 4 bases and J gave up 2 bases, with 11 bases separating them. The CDR3 protein is CASSPGLSTDTQYF. CDR3 nucleotides: TGTGCCAGCAGCCCGGGACTTTCCACAGATACGCAGTATTTT.

The chain is built from TRBV3-1 (or the pseudogene TRBV3-2) and TRBJ1-1; tentatively, D is TRBD1 (6 bases). CDR3 length: 14 amino acids. CDR1 is LGHDT, CDR2 YNNKEL, per germline (reference sequence). The V gene lost 5 bases and the J gene lost 1 base, with 11 bases spanning the gap. The CDR3 coding sequence is TGTGCCAGCAGCGCCGGGACAACGAACACTGAAGCTTTCTTT. Its translation: CASSAGTTNTEAFF.

The chain links TRBV13 to TRBJ2-2, with D perhaps matching TRBD2 (7 bases). Trimming stripped 6 bases from V and 2 bases from J, with 10 bases between. CDR1 and CDR2 from the germline V gene are PRHDT and FYEKMQ (reference sequence). The CDR3 loop spans 14 amino acids. In nucleotides, the CDR3 is TGTGCCAGCAGGGGAGGGGGTAACACCGGGGAGCTGTTTTTT. Its protein product is CASRGGGNTGELFF.

The rearrangement joins TRBV19 to TRBJ2-1; perhaps TRBD2 as D (6 bases). CDR3 size: 13 residues. Trimming took 3 bases from V and 8 from J, leaving 11 bases between them. Germline CDR1 is LNHDA and CDR2 is SQIVND (reference sequence). The CDR3 spells CASSIEGRHEQFF. CDR3 sequence (DNA): TGTGCCAGTAGTATTGAAGGGAGGCATGAGCAGTTCTTC.

This chain uses TRBV7-9 with TRBJ2-6, with D maybe TRBD1 (5 bases). The CDR3 spans 16 residues. Germline V CDR1 and CDR2: SEHNR, FQNEAQ (reference sequence). Trimming removed 1 base from V and 4 bases from J, with 11 bases in between. CDR3 residues: CASSLGKGLGANVLTF. DNA for the CDR3: TGTGCCAGCAGCTTAGGAAAGGGGCTCGGGGCCAACGTCCTGACTTTC.

This clone was seen more than once but under ten times. J is TRBJ1-4 and V is TRBV2, with no clear D. This CDR3 has 13 amino acids. With 6 bases removed from V and 6 bases from J, the gap between germline ends came to 11 bases. Germline assignment: CDR1 SNHLY and CDR2 FYNNEI. DNA of the CDR3: TGTGCCAGCAGCCTATTATCTGATGAAAAACTGTTTTTT. Residues: CASSLLSDEKLFF.

The chain combines TRBV3-1 (or the pseudogene TRBV3-2) with TRBJ2-7, with TRBD2 matching over 8 bases. The germline gives CDR1 LGHDT, CDR2 YNNKEL (reference sequence). This CDR3 is 14 amino acids long. The V segment lost 7 bases and the J segment 2 bases; nucleotides outside the gene matches: 7. CDR3 sequence: CASTGGGGTYEQYF. The CDR3 DNA reads TGTGCCAGCACCGGGGGGGGCGGAACCTACGAGCAGTACTTC.

V usage is TRBV6-6 and J usage is TRBJ1-4; 9 nucleotides line up with TRBD1. CDR1 and CDR2 from the germline V gene are MNHNY and SVGAGI (reference sequence). J lost 0 bases, V lost 7 bases, and 6 bases had no gene match. The CDR3 totals 16 residues. CDR3 amino acids: CASNPGQGSTNEKLFF. The CDR3 coding sequence is TGTGCCAGCAACCCGGGACAGGGCTCAACTAATGAAAAACTGTTTTTT.

The rearrangement links TRBV27 to TRBJ2-1, with 7 bases matching TRBD2. J gave up 2 bases and V 5 bases, and 9 bases lay outside the gene matches. The CDR3 is made up of 16 amino acids. Per the germline V gene, CDR1 is MNHEY and CDR2 is SMNVEV (reference sequence). In DNA form, the CDR3 reads TGTGCCAGCAGTCCCTGGACTAGGAATGCCTACAATGAGCAGTTCTTC. Translated, it gives CASSPWTRNAYNEQFF.

This clone is a singleton in its sample. This chain joins TRBV5-8 and TRBJ2-7; 7 bases are a match to TRBD1. The V gene's germline CDR1 is SGHTS and CDR2 YDEGEE. Trimming removed 5 bases from V and 6 bases from J; junction bases left unmatched: 5. CDR3 length: 12 amino acids. The CDR3 bases are TGTGCCAGCAGTCCAACAGGGGTCGAGCAGTACTTC. Its protein is CASSPTGVEQYF.

V usage is TRBV5-1 and J usage is TRBJ1-2; no clear D gene. Per the germline V gene, CDR1 is SGHRS and CDR2 is YFSETQ. CDR3 length: 15 amino acids. V was clipped by 0 bases and J by 0 bases, with 9 bases between them. The CDR3 nucleotides read TGCGCCAGCAGCTTGGAAAGCGTATCTAACTATGGCTACACCTTC. Translation: CASSLESVSNYGYTF.

A few counts support this clone. The gene calls are TRBV28 and TRBJ1-1; D is undetermined. CDR1 and CDR2 (germline): MDHEN, SYDVKM. V was trimmed by 9 bases and J by 1 base, leaving 6 bases between them. The CDR3 consists of 11 residues. CDR3 sequence (DNA): TGTGCCAGTGCAGGGAACACTGAAGCTTTCTTT. This sequence encodes CASAGNTEAFF. The full variable domain, its missing parts supplied by reference TRBV28 and TRBJ1-1, is DVKVTQSSRYLVKRTGEKVFLECVQDMDHENMFWYRQDPGLGLRLIYFSYDVKMKEKGDIPEGYSVSREKKERFSLILESASTNQTSMYLCASAGNTEAFFGQGTRLTVV.

The chain has TRBV4-1 and TRBJ1-2; 7 bases match TRBD1. With 0 bases clipped from V and 4 bases from J, the junction kept 5 bases outside the gene matches. This CDR3 contains 15 residues. Germline lookup yields CDR1 MGHRA and CDR2 YSYEKL. The CDR3 sequence: CASSQDRGTAYGYTF. CDR3 coding DNA: TGCGCCAGCAGCCAAGATCGAGGGACAGCCTATGGCTACACCTTC.

This clone appeared a single time. The V gene is TRBV5-6, the J gene TRBJ1-1, with D unclear. Germline CDR1 SGHDT, CDR2 YYEEEE. V lost 2 bases to trimming and J lost 1 base, with 15 bases between them. The CDR3 extends over 16 amino acids. CDR3 in DNA: TGTGCCAGCAGCTTTCTCGGGGAACGAGGGAACACTGAAGCTTTCTTT. This codes for CASSFLGERGNTEAFF.

The CDR3 sequence is CASSPLQAGHSGNTIYF. The CDR3 DNA reads TGTGCCAGCTCACCACTCCAGGCGGGCCACTCTGGAAACACCATATATTTT. The V and J genes are TRBV18 and TRBJ1-3; D call uncertain. CDR1 is KGHSH and CDR2 is LQKENI in the germline V gene. Trimming removed 1 base from V and 0 bases from J, with 13 bases in between. The CDR3 has 17 amino acids.